This record looks at one TCR beta chain sequence and its context. Deletions cut 0 bases from V and 2 bases from J, with 8 bases between. The CDR3 runs 15 residues. Germline loops: CDR1 MNHEY, CDR2 SVGAGI. This sample stems from a study of blood T cell repertoires in COVID-19. Study summary: Material from acute and convalescent COVID-19 was sourced from the United States, Italy and Spain. T cells, B-cell-depleted T cells, or PBMCs supplied cDNA or gDNA.

Authors' analysis steps: Counts of nucleated cells, estimated from reference gene primer amplification, were obtained. The table came from immunoSEQ multiplex PCR; TCRdb's copy has only in-frame clones and leaves some out. Clonal size and the V and J genes are those of that table, whereas D and trimming came from the DNA. The sample comprises 200,000 to 300,000 clones, about four fifths of which are singletons, and around 3.5% rests with the top ten. The sequencing input was peripheral blood. The clonotype originates from a woman in her late teens or twenties with acute or convalescent COVID-19. The V gene is TRBV6-5, the J gene TRBJ1-3; no clear D gene. The CDR3 DNA follows: TGTGCCAGCAGTTACTCGGCGGTAGCTGGAAACACCATATATTTT. It is translated as CASSYSAVAGNTIYF.